Sequencing of this T cell receptor (beta chain) was carried out in a study of identical twins (dated by TCRdb to 2016 to 2017). Describing the broader study: TCR alpha and beta repertoires from monozygotic twins, unrelated adults of various ages and cord blood were deep-sequenced to test whether fetal clonotypes persist. To rule out contamination, replicate twin experiments were performed at different times with different library preparation protocols.

Library generation was performed with 5' RACE. For sequencing, an Illumina HiSeq 2000 was employed. Template switching introduced a universal primer binding site; the final cDNA contained a unique molecular identifier, enabling accurate counting of TCR cDNA molecules. First-strand cDNA for TCR alpha and beta chains was synthesized from specific primers in the conserved constant-segment region. To control for contamination, each cDNA library was double barcoded with a SMART-Mk sample barcode plus Illumina barcodes. TruSeq adapter sequences and Illumina sample barcodes were added in two successive PCR steps. The TCR alpha and beta cDNA libraries were sequenced on the Illumina HiSeq platform using custom primers. The paper's data handling went like this. MiGEC processed the raw reads to extract unique molecular identifiers, while MiXCR was used to determine the CDR3 positions. Recombination models were inferred per individual with the repgenHMM and IGoR tools using an EM algorithm. Shared clonotypes were analyzed with the tcR package in R, and sharing was normalized by the product of cloneset sizes. To study raw recombination without the effects of thymic and clonal selection, out-of-frame nonproductive sequences were analyzed. TCRdb redid the processing of the public reads, applying fastp at Q25 and MiXCR, and retained in-frame beta chains. Entries are consolidated by CDR3 protein sequence, retaining the most common genes and DNA. The V and J calls shown here were made by TCRdb, not taken from the authors' results. Counted in this sample were 1,800,000 or so distinct CDR3 sequences; around 33% of them appeared once. In total, the top ten clones hold about 0.25% of the sample.

Every donor was a healthy Caucasian. The CDR3 goes from the cysteine to the phenylalanine over 13 residues. Solely the CDR3 DNA is kept, with 39 bases framed from the first base. CDR1 and CDR2 are read off the germline V gene (reference sequence) as DFQATT and SNEGSKA. Trimming leaves V shorter by 3 bases and J shorter by 1 base, with the junction holding 3 bases beyond the gene matches. General study outcomes and caveats: Compared with coincidental sharing between unrelated individuals, out-of-frame TCR alpha sequences shared between twins showed an excess of sequences with low generation probability. In monozygotic twins, recombination models systematically underestimated out-of-frame TCR alpha sharing, but the models matched the sharing seen between unrelated individuals. Excess twin sharing in beta out-of-frame sequences was weaker because fewer shared sequences lowered the signal-to-noise ratio. Conclusions relied on cross-sectional statistical analysis, since the same donors could not be followed over many years. Invariant T cells such as MAIT and iNKT could partly confound zero-insertion analyses, though diverse VJ usage argued against this for most clonotypes. Fewer insertions were carried by abundant cord blood beta clonotypes, a similar but weaker trend appeared in young adult naive repertoires, and no such trend appeared in memory repertoires.

As for this clonotype: The antigen it binds to is not known. No base quality values were provided; no much bigger clone lies one nucleotide off.

The sample was cord blood. The sequence came from a newborn girl in good health. This receptor chain uses TRBV20-1 and TRBJ2-7; 7 bases in the junction line up with TRBD1. In nucleotides, the sequence is TGCAGTGCTAGCAGGGGGTGGTCCTACGAGCAGTACTTC. The translation is CSASRGWSYEQYF.